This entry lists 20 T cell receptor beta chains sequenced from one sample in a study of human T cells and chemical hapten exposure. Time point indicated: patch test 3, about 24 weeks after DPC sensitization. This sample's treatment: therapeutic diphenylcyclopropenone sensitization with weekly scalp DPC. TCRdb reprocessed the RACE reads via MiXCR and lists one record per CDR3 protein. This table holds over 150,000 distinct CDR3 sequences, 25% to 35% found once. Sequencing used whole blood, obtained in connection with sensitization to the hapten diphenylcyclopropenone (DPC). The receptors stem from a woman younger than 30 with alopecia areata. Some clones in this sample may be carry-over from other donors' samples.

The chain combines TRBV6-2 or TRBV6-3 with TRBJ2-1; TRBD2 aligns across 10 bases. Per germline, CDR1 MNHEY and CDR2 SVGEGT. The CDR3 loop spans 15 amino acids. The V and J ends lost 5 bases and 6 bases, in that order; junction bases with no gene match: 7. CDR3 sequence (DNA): TGTGCCAGCAGTACCGGGACTAGCGAGTCCAATGAGCAGTTCTTC. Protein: CASSTGTSESNEQFF.

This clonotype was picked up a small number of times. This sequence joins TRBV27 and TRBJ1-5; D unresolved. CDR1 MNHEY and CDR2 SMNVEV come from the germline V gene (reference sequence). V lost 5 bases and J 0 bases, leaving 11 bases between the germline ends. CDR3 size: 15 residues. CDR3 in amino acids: CASSKTGYSNQPQHF. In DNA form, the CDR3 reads TGTGCCAGCAGTAAAACCGGTTATAGCAATCAGCCCCAGCATTTT.

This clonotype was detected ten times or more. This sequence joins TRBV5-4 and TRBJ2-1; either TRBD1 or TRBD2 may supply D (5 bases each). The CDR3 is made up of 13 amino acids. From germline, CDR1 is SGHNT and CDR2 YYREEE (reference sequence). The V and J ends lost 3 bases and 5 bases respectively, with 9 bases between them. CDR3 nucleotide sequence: TGTGCCAGCAGCTCGGGACGTAACAATGAGCAGTTCTTC. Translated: CASSSGRNNEQFF.

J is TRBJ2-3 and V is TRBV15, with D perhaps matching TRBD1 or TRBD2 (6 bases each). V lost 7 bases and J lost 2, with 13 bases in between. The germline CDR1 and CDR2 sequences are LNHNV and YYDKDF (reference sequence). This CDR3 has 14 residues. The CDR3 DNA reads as TGTGCCACCAACAAGGGGGGACCCACAGATACGCAGTATTTT. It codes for CATNKGGPTDTQYF.

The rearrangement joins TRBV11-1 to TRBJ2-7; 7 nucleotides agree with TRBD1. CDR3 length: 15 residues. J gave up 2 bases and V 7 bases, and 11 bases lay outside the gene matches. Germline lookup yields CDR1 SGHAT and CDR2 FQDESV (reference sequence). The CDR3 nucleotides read TGTGCCAGCACCCTGGGACAGCGAATTCCCTACGAGCAGTACTTC. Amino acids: CASTLGQRIPYEQYF.

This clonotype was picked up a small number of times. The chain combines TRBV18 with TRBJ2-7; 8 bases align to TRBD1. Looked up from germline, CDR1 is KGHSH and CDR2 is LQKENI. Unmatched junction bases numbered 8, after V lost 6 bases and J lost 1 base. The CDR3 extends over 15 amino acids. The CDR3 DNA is TGTGCCAGCTCCCCAGGCAGGGGGCCTTCCTACGAGCAGTACTTC. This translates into CASSPGRGPSYEQYF.

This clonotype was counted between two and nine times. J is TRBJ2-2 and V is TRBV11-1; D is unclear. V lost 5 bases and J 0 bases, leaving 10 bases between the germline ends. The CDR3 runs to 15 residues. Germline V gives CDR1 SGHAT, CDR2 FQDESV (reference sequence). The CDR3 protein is CASSPSRTNTGELFF. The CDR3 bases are TGTGCCAGCAGCCCGTCCCGTACGAACACCGGGGAGCTGTTTTTT.

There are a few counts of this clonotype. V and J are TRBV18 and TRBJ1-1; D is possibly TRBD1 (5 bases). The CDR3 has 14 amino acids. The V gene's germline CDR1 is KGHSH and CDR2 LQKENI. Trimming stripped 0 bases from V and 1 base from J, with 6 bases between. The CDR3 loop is CASSPPGTNTEAFF. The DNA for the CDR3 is TGTGCCAGCTCACCACCGGGGACGAACACTGAAGCTTTCTTT.

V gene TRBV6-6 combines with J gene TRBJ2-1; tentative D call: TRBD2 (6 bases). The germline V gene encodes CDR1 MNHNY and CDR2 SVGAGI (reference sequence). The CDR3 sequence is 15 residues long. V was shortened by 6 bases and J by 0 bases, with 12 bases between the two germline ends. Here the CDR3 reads CASSPGLISYNEQFF. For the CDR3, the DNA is TGTGCCAGCAGCCCGGGACTCATCTCCTACAATGAGCAGTTCTTC.

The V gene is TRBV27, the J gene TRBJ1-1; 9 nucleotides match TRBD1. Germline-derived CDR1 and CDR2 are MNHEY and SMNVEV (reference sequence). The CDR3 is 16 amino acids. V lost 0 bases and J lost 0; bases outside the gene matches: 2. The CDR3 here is CASSLSGTGMNTEAFF. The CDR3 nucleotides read TGTGCCAGCAGTTTATCGGGGACAGGGATGAACACTGAAGCTTTCTTT.

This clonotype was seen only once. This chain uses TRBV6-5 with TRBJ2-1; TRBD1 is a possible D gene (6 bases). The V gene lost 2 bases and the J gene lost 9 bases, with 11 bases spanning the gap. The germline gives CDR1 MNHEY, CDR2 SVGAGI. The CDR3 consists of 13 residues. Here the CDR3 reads CASSYTGSGEQFF. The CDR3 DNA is TGTGCCAGCAGTTACACAGGGTCTGGTGAGCAGTTCTTC.

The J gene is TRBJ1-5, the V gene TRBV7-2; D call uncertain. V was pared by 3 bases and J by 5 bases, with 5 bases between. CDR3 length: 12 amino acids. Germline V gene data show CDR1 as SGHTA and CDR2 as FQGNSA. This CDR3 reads CASSLGDQPQHF. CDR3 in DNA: TGTGCCAGCAGCTTGGGTGATCAGCCCCAGCATTTT.

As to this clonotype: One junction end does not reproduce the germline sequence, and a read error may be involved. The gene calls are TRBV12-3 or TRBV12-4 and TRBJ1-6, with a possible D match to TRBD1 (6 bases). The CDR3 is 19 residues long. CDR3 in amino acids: CASSSGSGFRDKNNLPLHF. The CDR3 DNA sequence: TGTGCCAGCAGTTCGGGTTCAGGTTTTAGGGACAAAAATAATTTACCCCTCCACTTT.

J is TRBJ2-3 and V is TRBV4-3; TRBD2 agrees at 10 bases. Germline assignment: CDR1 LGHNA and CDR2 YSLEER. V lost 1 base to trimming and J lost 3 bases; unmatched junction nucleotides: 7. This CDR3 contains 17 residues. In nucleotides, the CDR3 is TGCGCCAGCAGCCAAGCTCTAGCGGGGGCCAGAACAGATACGCAGTATTTT. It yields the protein CASSQALAGARTDTQYF.

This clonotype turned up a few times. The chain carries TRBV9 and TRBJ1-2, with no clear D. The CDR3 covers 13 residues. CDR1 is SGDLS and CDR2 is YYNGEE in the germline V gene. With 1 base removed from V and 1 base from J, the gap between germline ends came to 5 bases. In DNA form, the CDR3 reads TGTGCCAGCAGCGTAAGGAATAACTATGGCTACACCTTC. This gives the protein CASSVRNNYGYTF. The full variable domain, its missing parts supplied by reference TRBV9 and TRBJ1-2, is DSGVTQTPKHLITATGQRVTLRCSPRSGDLSVYWYQQSLDQGLQFLIQYYNGEERAKGNILERFSAQQFPDLHSELNLSSLELGDSALYFCASSVRNNYGYTFGSGTRLTVV.

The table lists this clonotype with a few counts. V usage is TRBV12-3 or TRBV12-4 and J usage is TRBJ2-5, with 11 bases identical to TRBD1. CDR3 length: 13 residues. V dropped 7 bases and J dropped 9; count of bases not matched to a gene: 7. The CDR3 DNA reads TGTGCCAGCACGGGACAGGGGGGATTGGCCCAGTACTTC. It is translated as CASTGQGGLAQYF.

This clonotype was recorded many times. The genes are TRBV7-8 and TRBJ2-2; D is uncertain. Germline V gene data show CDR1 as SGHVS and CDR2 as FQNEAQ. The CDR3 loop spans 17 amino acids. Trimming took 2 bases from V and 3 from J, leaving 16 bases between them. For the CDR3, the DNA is TGTGCCAGCAGCTTAATCAGGAGTTCAGCACACACCGGGGAGCTGTTTTTT. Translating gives CASSLIRSSAHTGELFF.

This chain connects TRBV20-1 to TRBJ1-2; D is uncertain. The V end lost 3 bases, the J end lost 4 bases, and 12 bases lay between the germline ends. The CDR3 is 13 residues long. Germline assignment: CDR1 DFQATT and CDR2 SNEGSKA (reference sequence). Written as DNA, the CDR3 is TGCAGTGCTAGTAGTGAAGACTTCTATGGCTACACCTTC. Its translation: CSASSEDFYGYTF.

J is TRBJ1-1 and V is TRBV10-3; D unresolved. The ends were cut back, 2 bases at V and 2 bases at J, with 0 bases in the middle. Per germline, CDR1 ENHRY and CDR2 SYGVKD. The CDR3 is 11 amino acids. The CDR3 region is CAISENTEAFF. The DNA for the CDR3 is TGTGCCATCAGTGAGAACACTGAAGCTTTCTTT.

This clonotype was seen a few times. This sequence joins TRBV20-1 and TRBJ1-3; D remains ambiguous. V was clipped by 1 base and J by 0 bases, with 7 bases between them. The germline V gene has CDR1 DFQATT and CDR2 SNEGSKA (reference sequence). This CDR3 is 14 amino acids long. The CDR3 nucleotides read TGCAGTGCTAGAGTAGAGTACTCTGGAAACACCATATATTTT. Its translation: CSARVEYSGNTIYF.